Listed here are 9 T cell receptor beta chains from one sample, sequenced in a study of T cell responses to AZD1222 COVID-19 vaccine. The assay was immunoSEQ multiplex PCR, and TCRdb's table has in-frame clones only and misses some. The sample includes 130,000 to 150,000 clones, approximately 78% seen only once; the top ten take around 4.3%. The source material was peripheral blood, sampled on day 0 of MenACWY control vaccination. The receptor source for this set is an adult in good health.

This chain uses TRBV27 with TRBJ2-7; D is unresolved. Looked up from germline, CDR1 is MNHEY and CDR2 is SMNVEV (reference sequence). V was pared by 2 bases and J by 4 bases, with 6 bases between. CDR3 length equals 12 residues. CDR3 nucleotide sequence: TGTGCCAGCAGTTTAAACGGGTACGAGCAGTACTTC. Protein product: CASSLNGYEQYF.

The chain recombines TRBV2 with TRBJ1-6; a possible D gene is TRBD1 (6 bases). The CDR3 has 14 amino acids. Germline CDR1 and CDR2: SNHLY and FYNNEI. V lost 8 bases and J 7 bases, leaving 15 bases between the germline ends. CDR3 protein: CASRSGRGNSPLHF. CDR3 nucleotide sequence: TGTGCCAGCCGTTCCGGCAGGGGCAATTCACCCCTCCACTTT.

The V and J genes are TRBV12-2 and TRBJ2-1. TRBV12-2 constitutes a pseudogene. CDR3 length: 13 amino acids. CDR3: CASRLPWVNEQFF. CDR3 nucleotide sequence: TGTGCAAGTCGCTTACCCTGGGTCAATGAGCAGTTCTTC.

The chain combines TRBV6-5 with TRBJ2-3; D remains unclear. This CDR3 is 13 amino acids long. Trimming pared 5 bases from V and 4 bases from J, leaving 10 bases between. Per the germline V gene, CDR1 is MNHEY and CDR2 is SVGAGI. The DNA of the CDR3 is TGTGCCAGCAGTAAATTAGTCCCAGATACGCAGTATTTT. It codes for CASSKLVPDTQYF.

The CDR3: CASNGDRGWIQPQHF. The CDR3 region has the DNA TGTGCCAGTAACGGGGACAGGGGGTGGATTCAGCCCCAGCATTTT. The J gene is TRBJ1-5, the V gene TRBV19, with TRBD1 identical over 11 bases. V lost 7 bases, J lost 6 bases, and 8 bases stayed unmatched. Germline CDR1 is LNHDA and CDR2 is SQIVND (reference sequence). CDR3 length: 15 residues.

This clone was picked up many times. The chain has TRBV19 and TRBJ1-2; D perhaps matches TRBD1 (5 bases). Trimming pared 7 bases from V and 3 bases from J, leaving 12 bases between. CDR3 size: 13 residues. Germline V gives CDR1 LNHDA, CDR2 SQIVND (reference sequence). The CDR3 here is CASKPWGDYGYTF. In DNA form, the CDR3 reads TGTGCCAGTAAACCGTGGGGCGACTATGGCTACACCTTC.

The V call is TRBV19, the J call TRBJ1-1; D call uncertain. V lost 7 bases and J 0 bases, leaving 12 bases between the germline ends. This CDR3 contains 14 residues. Looked up from germline, CDR1 is LNHDA and CDR2 is SQIVND (reference sequence). The CDR3 loop reads CASTPGILNTEAFF. The CDR3 nucleotides read TGTGCCAGTACCCCGGGGATCTTGAACACTGAAGCTTTCTTT.

This clone was seen a few times. The chain carries TRBV5-1 and TRBJ2-1; TRBD1 might be the D (6 bases). V was cut by 0 bases and J by 8 bases, with 15 bases left in between. The length of the CDR3 is 15 residues. The V gene's germline CDR1 is SGHRS and CDR2 YFSETQ. The DNA of the CDR3 is TGCGCCAGCAGCTTGGGGGCAGGGGAGACTTATGAGCAGTTCTTC. Protein: CASSLGAGETYEQFF.

This sequence joins TRBV14 and TRBJ2-7, with D unresolved. The CDR3 has 13 residues. With 4 bases removed from V and 4 bases from J, the gap between germline ends came to 11 bases. Per the germline V gene, CDR1 is SGHDN and CDR2 is FVKESK. Here the CDR3 reads CASSRLGPYEQYF. CDR3 nucleotide sequence: TGTGCCAGCAGCCGGTTAGGGCCGTACGAGCAGTACTTC.